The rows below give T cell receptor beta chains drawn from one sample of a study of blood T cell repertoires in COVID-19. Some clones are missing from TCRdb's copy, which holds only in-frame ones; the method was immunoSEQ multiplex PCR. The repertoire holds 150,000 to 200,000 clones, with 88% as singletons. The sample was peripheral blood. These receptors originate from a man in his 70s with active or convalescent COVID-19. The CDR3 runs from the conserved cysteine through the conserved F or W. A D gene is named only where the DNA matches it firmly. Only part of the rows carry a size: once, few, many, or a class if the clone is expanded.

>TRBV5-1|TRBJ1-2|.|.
CASSLRMGLNYGYTF
TGCGCCAGCAGCCTCCGGATGGGGCTCAACTATGGCTACACCTTC
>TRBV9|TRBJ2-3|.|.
CASSVGSSVHTDTQYF
TGTGCCAGCAGCGTAGGGTCTAGCGTCCACACAGATACGCAGTATTTT
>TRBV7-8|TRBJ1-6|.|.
CASSPRSYNSPLHF
TGTGCCAGCAGCCCCCGTTCCTATAATTCACCCCTCCACTTT
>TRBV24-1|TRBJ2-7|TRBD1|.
CATSDLTDRGPREQYF
TGTGCCACCAGTGATTTGACGGACAGGGGGCCCCGGGAGCAGTACTTC
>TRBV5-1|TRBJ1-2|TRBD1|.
CASSLQGVGYTF
TGCGCCAGCAGCCTCCAGGGGGTAGGCTACACCTTC
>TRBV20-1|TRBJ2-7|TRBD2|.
CSAGGLAGPHAEQYF
TGCAGTGCTGGTGGACTAGCGGGACCCCACGCCGAGCAGTACTTC
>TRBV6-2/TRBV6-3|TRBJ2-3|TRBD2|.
CASSVTSGSTDTQYF
TGTGCCAGCAGTGTAACTAGCGGGAGCACAGATACGCAGTATTTT
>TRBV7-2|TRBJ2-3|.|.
CASSPRAGRDTQYF
TGTGCCAGCAGCCCCCGCGCGGGACGAGATACGCAGTATTTT
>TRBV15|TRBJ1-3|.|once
CATSRSSLSGNTIYF
TGTGCCACCAGCAGATCGTCTCTCTCTGGAAACACCATATATTTT
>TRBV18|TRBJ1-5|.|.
CASSTGMDGAHNQPQHF
TGTGCCAGCTCTACAGGGATGGACGGGGCGCACAATCAGCCCCAGCATTTT
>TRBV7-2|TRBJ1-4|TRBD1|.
CASSFDRGSAEKLFF
TGTGCCAGCAGCTTTGACAGGGGAAGTGCGGAAAAACTGTTTTTT
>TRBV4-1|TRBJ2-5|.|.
CASSQETAQETQYF
TGCGCCAGCAGCCAAGAGACAGCCCAAGAGACCCAGTACTTC
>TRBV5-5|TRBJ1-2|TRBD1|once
CASSSGTGGKLYGYTF
TGTGCCAGCAGTTCCGGGACAGGGGGCAAGTTGTATGGCTACACCTTC
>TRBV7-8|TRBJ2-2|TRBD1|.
CASSLVGTGNTGELFF
TGTGCCAGCAGCTTAGTTGGGACAGGGAACACCGGGGAGCTGTTTTTT
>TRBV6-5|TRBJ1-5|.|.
CASSARDSNQPQHF
TGTGCCAGCAGCGCCCGGGATAGCAATCAGCCCCAGCATTTT
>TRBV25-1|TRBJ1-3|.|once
CASNRGNTIYF
TGTGCCAGCAATCGTGGAAACACCATATATTTT
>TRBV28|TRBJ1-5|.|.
CASSRDSSNQPQHF
TGTGCCAGCAGCCGAGACAGTAGCAATCAGCCCCAGCATTTT